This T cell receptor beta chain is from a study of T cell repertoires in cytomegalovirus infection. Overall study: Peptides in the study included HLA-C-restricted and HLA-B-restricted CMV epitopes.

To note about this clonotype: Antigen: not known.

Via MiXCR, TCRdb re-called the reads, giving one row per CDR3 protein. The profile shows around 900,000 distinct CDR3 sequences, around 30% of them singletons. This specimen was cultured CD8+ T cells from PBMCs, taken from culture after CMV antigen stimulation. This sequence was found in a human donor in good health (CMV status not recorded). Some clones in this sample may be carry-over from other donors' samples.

The CDR3: CASSYGQTREELFF. CDR3 DNA: TGTGCCAGCAGTTACGGTCAAACCCGGGAGGAGCTGTTTTTT. The chain is built from TRBV6-8 and TRBJ2-2; a possible D gene is TRBD2 (5 bases). CDR1 MNHGY and CDR2 SAAAGT come from the germline V gene. Trimming took off 2 bases at V and 10 bases at J, with 14 bases between the two ends. This CDR3 is built from 14 residues.